The sequence of this T cell receptor (beta chain) was determined in a study of cytomegalovirus exposure and HLA in healthy donors. The V gene lost 4 bases and the J gene lost 2 bases, with 15 bases spanning the gap. The CDR3 sequence is 15 residues long. The germline CDR1 and CDR2 sequences are SEHNR and FQNEAQ (reference sequence). Primers included in the PCR were 60 Vbeta and 13 Jbeta primers. Repertoires were generated with immunoSEQ multiplex PCR, while TCRdb's copy carries only in-frame clones and drops some. The sample lists 85,000 to 130,000 clones, approximately 78% occurring once. This sequence originates from a woman in her forties in good health and CMV-seronegative. Specimen: PBMCs. This chain connects TRBV7-9 to TRBJ2-7; the D gene is possibly TRBD1 (5 bases). CDR3 amino acids: CASSSPVGATYEQYF. The CDR3 coding sequence is TGTGCCAGCAGCTCCCCGGTAGGGGCCACCTACGAGCAGTACTTC.